This T cell receptor (beta chain) was found in a study of cytomegalovirus exposure and HLA in healthy donors. The study ran its PCR with 60 Vbeta and 13 Jbeta primers. Produced via immunoSEQ multiplex PCR; TCRdb's table is partial and in-frame only. The profile shows fewer than 100,000 clones, roughly 80% of them singletons. The CDR3 has 14 amino acids. Germline V gene lookup returns CDR1 GTSNPN and CDR2 SVGIG (reference sequence). Between the trimmed V and J ends, which lost 0 bases and 5 bases, there was a span of 13 bases. The J gene is TRBJ1-1, the V gene TRBV30, with D maybe TRBD1 (5 bases). This clonotype originated in a man between 60 and 75 years old in good health and CMV-seropositive. The sequenced sample consisted of PBMCs. The chain's CDR3 is CAWSVLGGMTEAFF. In DNA, the CDR3 is TGTGCCTGGAGTGTACTGGGGGGGATGACTGAAGCTTTCTTT.